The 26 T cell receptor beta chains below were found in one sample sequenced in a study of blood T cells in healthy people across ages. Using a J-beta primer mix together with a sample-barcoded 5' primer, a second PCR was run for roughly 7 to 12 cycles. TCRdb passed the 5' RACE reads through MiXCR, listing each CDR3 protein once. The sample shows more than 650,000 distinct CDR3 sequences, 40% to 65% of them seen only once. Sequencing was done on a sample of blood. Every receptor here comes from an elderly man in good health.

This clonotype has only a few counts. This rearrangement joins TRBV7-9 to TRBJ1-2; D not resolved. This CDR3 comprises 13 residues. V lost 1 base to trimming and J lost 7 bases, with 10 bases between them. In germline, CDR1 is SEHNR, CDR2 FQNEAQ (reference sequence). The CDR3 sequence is CASSLGQVAGYTF. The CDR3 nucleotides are TGTGCCAGCAGCTTAGGTCAGGTTGCTGGCTACACCTTC.

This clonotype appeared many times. CDR3 bases: TGTGCCAGCAGTCTCTTAGGAAATGAGCAGTTCTTC. Its translation is CASSLLGNEQFF. V usage is TRBV28 and J usage is TRBJ2-1; no reliable D call. V lost 5 bases and J lost 7, with 9 bases in between. Per germline, CDR1 MDHEN and CDR2 SYDVKM. CDR3 size: 12 residues.

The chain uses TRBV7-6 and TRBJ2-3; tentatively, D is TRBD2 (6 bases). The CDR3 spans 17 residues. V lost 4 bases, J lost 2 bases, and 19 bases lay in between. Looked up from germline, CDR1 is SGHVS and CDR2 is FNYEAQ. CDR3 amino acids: CASSSLMGGMTTDTQYF. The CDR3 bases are TGTGCCAGCAGCTCCCTGATGGGCGGGATGACCACAGATACGCAGTATTTT.

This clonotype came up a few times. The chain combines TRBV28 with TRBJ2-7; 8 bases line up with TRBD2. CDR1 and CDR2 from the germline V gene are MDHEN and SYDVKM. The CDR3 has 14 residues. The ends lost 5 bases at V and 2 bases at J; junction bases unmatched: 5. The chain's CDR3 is CASSPAGEAYEQYF. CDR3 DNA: TGTGCCAGCAGTCCAGCGGGGGAGGCCTACGAGCAGTACTTC.

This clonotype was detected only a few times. The CDR3 region has the DNA TGTGCCAGCAGCGTAGGGCTAGCGGGCTATGAGCAGTTCTTC. Protein sequence: CASSVGLAGYEQFF. The rearrangement links TRBV9 to TRBJ2-1, with TRBD2 matching over 8 bases. The germline gives CDR1 SGDLS, CDR2 YYNGEE. CDR3 length equals 14 residues. V lost 0 bases, J lost 8 bases, and 4 bases stayed unmatched. Filled out from reference TRBV9 and TRBJ2-1, the complete variable domain reads DSGVTQTPKHLITATGQRVTLRCSPRSGDLSVYWYQQSLDQGLQFLIQYYNGEERAKGNILERFSAQQFPDLHSELNLSSLELGDSALYFCASSVGLAGYEQFFGPGTRLTVL.

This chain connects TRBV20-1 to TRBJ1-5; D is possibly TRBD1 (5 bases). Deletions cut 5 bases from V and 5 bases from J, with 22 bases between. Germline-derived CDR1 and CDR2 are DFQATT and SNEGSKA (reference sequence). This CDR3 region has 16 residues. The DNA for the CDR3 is TGCAGTGCTTCGTCCACCTTCGGGGGGGGTCATCAGCCCCAGCATTTT. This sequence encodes CSASSTFGGGHQPQHF.

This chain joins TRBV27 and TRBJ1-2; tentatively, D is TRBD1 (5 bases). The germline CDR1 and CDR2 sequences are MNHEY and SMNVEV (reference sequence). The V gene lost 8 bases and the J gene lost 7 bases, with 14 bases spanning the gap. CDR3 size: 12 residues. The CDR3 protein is CASWAPRAGYTF. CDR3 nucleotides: TGTGCCAGCTGGGCCCCCAGGGCTGGCTACACCTTC.

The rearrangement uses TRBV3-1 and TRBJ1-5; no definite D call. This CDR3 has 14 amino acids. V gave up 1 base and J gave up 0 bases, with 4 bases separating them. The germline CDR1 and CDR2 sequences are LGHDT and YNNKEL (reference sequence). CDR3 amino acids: CASSQGNSNQPQHF. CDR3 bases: TGTGCCAGCAGCCAAGGTAATAGCAATCAGCCCCAGCATTTT.

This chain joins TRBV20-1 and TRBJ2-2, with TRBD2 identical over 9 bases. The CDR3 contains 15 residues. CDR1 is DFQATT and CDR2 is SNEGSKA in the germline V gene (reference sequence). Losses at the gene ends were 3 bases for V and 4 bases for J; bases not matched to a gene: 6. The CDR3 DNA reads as TGCAGTGCTAGGAGCGGGAGGAGCAGCACCGGGGAGCTGTTTTTT. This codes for CSARSGRSSTGELFF.

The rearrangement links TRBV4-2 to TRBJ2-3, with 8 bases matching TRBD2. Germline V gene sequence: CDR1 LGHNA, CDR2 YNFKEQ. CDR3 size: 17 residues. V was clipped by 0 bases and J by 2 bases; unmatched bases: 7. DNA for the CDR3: TGTGCCAGCAGCCAAGATCCAACTAGCGGTTACACAGATACGCAGTATTTT. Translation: CASSQDPTSGYTDTQYF.

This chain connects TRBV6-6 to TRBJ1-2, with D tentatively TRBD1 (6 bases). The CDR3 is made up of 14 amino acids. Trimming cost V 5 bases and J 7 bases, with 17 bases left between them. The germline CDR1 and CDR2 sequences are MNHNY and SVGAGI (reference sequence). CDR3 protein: CASSPAGQTGGYTF. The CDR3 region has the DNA TGTGCCAGCAGTCCCGCGGGGCAGACAGGTGGCTACACCTTC.

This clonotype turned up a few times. In DNA, the CDR3 is TGTGCCAGCAGCCTTCGGAGTGGGACAGATACGCAGTATTTT. Protein: CASSLRSGTDTQYF. The chain is built from TRBV13 and TRBJ2-3; D gene uncertain. Germline loops: CDR1 PRHDT, CDR2 FYEKMQ (reference sequence). Trimming removed 5 bases at V and 3 bases at J, with 12 bases between. The CDR3 sequence is 14 residues long.

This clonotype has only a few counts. The CDR3 reads CASSQVGRAYF. CDR3 in DNA: TGTGCCAGCAGCCAAGTGGGCAGGGCGTACTTC. V and J are TRBV3-1 and TRBJ2-7; tentative D call: TRBD1 (5 bases). The germline V and J ends were trimmed by 1 base and 12 bases, with 10 bases remaining between them. CDR1 is LGHDT and CDR2 is YNNKEL in the germline V gene (reference sequence). This CDR3 contains 11 residues.

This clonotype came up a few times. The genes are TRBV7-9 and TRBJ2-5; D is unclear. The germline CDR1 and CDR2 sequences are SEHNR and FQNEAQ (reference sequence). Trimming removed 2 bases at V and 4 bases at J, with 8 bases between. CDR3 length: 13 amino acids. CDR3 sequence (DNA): TGTGCCAGCAGCTTACGAGGAATAGAGACCCAGTACTTC. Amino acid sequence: CASSLRGIETQYF.

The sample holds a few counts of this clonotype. CDR3 protein: CASSYSRDRVNSPLHF. CDR3 DNA: TGTGCCAGCAGTTACTCGAGGGACAGGGTTAATTCACCCCTCCACTTT. The chain links TRBV6-5 to TRBJ1-6, with 9 bases that match TRBD1. The CDR3 consists of 16 residues. Looked up from germline, CDR1 is MNHEY and CDR2 is SVGAGI. V lost 0 bases to trimming and J lost 6 bases; unmatched junction nucleotides: 3.

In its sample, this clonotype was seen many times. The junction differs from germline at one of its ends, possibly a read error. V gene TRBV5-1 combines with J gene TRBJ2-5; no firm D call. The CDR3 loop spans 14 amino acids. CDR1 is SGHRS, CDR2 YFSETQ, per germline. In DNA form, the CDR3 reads TGTGCCAGCAGCTTAGGTGGCAGACAAGAGACCCAGTACTTC. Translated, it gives CASSLGGRQETQYF.

The CDR3 DNA is TGTGCCAGCAGTTTCGGAGGGGCCCATGGCTACACCTTC. Translation gives CASSFGGAHGYTF. This chain links TRBV12-3 or TRBV12-4 with TRBJ1-2, with a weak D call TRBD1 (5 bases). V shed 3 bases and J shed 6 bases, with 11 bases lying between them. The CDR3 extends over 13 amino acids.

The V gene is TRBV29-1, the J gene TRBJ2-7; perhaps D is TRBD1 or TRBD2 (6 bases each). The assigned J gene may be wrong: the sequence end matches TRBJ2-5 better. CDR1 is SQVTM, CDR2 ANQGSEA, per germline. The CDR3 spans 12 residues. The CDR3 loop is CSVSGGPETQYF. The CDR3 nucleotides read TGCAGCGTGTCTGGGGGGCCAGAGACCCAGTACTTC.

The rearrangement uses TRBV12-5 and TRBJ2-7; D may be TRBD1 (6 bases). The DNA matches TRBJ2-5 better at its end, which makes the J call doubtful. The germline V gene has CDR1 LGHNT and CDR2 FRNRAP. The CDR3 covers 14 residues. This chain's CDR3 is CASAPRGGVGTQYF. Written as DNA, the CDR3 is TGTGCTAGTGCCCCCCGTGGGGGCGTCGGGACCCAGTACTTC.

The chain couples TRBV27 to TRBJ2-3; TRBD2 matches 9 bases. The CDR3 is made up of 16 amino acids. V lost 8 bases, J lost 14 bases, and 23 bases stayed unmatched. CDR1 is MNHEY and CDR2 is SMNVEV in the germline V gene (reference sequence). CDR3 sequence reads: CASRGVAGDGHRDAYF. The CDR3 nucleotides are TGTGCCAGCCGGGGGGTAGCGGGAGATGGGCACAGAGACGCGTATTTT.

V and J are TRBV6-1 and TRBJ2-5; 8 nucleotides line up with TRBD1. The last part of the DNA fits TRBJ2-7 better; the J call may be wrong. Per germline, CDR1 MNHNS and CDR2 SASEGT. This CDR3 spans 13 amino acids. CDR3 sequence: CASSEWDRNEQYF. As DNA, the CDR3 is TGTGCCAGCAGTGAGTGGGACAGGAACGAGCAGTACTTC.

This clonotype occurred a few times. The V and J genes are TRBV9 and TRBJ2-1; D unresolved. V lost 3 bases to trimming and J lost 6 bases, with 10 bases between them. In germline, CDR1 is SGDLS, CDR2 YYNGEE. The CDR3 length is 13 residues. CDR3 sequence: CASSGSGINEQFF. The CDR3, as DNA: TGTGCCAGCAGCGGGTCCGGTATCAATGAGCAGTTCTTC.

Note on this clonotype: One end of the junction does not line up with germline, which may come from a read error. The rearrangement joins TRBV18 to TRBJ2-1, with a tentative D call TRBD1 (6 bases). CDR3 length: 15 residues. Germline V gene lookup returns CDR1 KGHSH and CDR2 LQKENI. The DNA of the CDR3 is TGTGCCAGCTCCCCGGGACAAAGCTCCTACAAGGAGCAGTTCTTC. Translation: CASSPGQSSYKEQFF.

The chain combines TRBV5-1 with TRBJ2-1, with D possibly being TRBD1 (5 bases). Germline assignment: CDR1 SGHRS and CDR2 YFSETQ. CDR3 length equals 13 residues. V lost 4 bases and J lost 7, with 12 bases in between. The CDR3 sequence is CASSAEGVNEQFF. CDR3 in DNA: TGCGCCAGCAGCGCGGAAGGGGTTAATGAGCAGTTCTTC.

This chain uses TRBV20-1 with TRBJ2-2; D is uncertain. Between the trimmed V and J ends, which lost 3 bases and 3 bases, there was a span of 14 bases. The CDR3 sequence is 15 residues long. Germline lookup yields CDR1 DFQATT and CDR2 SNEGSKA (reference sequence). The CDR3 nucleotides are TGCAGTGCTAGTTCGACACACGGGTACACCGGGGAGCTGTTTTTT. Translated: CSASSTHGYTGELFF.

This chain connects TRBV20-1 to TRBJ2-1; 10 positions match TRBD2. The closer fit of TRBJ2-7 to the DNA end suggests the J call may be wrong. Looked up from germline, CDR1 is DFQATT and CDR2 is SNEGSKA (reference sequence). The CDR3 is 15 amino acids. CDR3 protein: CSGESPGLATNEQYF. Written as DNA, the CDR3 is TGCAGTGGAGAGTCACCGGGACTAGCGACCAATGAGCAGTACTTC.